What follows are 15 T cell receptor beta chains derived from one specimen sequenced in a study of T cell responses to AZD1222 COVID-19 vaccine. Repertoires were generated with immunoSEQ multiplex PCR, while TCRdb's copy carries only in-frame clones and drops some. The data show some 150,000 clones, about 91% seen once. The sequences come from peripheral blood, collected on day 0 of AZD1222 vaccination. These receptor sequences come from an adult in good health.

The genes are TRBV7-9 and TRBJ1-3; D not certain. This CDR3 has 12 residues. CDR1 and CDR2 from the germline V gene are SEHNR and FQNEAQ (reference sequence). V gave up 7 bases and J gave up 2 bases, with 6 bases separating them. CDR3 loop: CASTLAGNTIYF. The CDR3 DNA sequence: TGTGCCAGCACCCTGGCTGGAAACACCATATATTTT.

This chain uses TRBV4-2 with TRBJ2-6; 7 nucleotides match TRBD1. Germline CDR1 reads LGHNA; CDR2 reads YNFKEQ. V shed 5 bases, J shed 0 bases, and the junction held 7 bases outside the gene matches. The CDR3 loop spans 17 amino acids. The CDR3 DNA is TGTGCCAGCAGCGTCCCGGGACAGAGCTCTGGGGCCAACGTCCTGACTTTC. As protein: CASSVPGQSSGANVLTF.

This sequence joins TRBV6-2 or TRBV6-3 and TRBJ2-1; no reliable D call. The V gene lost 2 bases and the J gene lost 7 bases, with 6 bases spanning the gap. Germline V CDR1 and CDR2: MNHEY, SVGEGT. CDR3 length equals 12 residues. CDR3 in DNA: TGTGCCAGCAGTTACGAGCGAAATGAGCAGTTCTTC. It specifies CASSYERNEQFF.

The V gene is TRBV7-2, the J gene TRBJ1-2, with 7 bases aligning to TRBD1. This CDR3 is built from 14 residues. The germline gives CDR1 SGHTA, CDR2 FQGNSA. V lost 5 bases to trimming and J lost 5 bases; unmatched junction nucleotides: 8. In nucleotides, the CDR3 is TGTGCCAGCAGCGGGGGGACAGAGCGGTATGGCTACACCTTC. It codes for CASSGGTERYGYTF.

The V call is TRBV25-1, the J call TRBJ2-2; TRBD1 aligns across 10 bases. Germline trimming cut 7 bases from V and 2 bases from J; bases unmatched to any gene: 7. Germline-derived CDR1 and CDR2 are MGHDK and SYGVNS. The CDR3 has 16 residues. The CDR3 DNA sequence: TGTGCCAGCATAGCGGACAGGGGGGCTAACACCGGGGAGCTGTTTTTT. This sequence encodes CASIADRGANTGELFF.

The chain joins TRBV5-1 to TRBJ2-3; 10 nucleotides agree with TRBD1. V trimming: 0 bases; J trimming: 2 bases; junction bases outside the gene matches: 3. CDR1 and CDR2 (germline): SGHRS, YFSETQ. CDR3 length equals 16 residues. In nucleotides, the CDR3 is TGCGCCAGCAGCTTGGGACAGGGGGCCCCCACAGATACGCAGTATTTT. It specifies CASSLGQGAPTDTQYF.

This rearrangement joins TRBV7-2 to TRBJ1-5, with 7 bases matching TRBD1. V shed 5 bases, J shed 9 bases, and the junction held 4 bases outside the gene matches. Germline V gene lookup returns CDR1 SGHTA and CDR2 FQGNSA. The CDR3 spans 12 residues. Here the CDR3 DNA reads TGTGCCAGCAGCCGACAGGGTCTGCCCCAGCATTTT. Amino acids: CASSRQGLPQHF.

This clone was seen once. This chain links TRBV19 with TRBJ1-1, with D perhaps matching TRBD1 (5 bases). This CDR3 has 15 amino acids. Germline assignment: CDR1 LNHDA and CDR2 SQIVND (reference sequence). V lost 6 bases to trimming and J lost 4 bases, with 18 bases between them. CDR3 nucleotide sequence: TGTGCCAGTAGCGACGCCGCGGGGGGTGTCACTGAAGCTTTCTTT. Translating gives CASSDAAGGVTEAFF.

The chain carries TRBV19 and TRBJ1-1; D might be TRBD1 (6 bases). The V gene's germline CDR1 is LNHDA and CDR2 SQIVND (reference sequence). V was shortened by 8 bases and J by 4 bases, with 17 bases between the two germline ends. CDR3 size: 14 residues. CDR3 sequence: CASQARGFGTEAFF. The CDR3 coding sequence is TGTGCCAGTCAGGCTAGGGGGTTTGGCACTGAAGCTTTCTTT. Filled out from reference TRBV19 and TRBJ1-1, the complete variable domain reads DGGITQSPKYLFRKEGQNVTLSCEQNLNHDAMYWYRQDPGQGLRLIYYSQIVNDFQKGDIAEGYSVSREKKESFPLTVTSAQKNPTAFYLCASQARGFGTEAFFGQGTRLTVV.

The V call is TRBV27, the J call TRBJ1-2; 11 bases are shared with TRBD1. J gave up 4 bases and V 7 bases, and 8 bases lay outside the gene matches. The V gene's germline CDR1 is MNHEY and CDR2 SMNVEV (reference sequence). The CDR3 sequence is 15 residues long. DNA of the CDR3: TGTGCCAGCACCAACCGGGACAGGGGGTCCTATGGCTACACCTTC. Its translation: CASTNRDRGSYGYTF.

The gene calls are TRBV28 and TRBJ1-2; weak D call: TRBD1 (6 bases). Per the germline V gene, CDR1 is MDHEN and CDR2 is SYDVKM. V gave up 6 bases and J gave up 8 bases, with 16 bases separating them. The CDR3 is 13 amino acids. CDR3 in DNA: TGTGCCAGCAGCCAGGGGTTTGGTACCGGCTACACCTTC. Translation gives CASSQGFGTGYTF.

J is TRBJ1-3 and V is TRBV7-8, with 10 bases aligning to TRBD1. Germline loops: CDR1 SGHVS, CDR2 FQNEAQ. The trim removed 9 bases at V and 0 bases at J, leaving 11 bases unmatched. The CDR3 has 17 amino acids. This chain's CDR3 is CASEGTGDYFSGNTIYF. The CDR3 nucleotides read TGTGCCAGTGAAGGGACAGGGGATTATTTCTCTGGAAACACCATATATTTT.

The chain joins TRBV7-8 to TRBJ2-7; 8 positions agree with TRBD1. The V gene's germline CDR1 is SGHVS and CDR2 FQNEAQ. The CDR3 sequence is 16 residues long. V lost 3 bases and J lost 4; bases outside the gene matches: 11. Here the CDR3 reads CASSFSQPGQVYEQYF. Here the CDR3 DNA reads TGTGCCAGCAGCTTTTCCCAACCGGGACAGGTGTACGAGCAGTACTTC.

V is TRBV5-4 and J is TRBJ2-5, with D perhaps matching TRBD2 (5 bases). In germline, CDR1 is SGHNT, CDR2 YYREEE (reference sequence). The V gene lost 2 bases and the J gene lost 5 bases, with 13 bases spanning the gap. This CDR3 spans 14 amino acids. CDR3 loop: CASSFRGLGETQYF. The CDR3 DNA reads TGTGCCAGCAGCTTCCGGGGTCTAGGGGAGACCCAGTACTTC.

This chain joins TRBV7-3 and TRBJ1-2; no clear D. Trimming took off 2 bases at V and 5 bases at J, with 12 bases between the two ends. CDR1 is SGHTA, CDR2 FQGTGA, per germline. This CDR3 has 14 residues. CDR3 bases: TGTGCCAGCAGCTTAGATCAGTTTGTATATGGCTACACCTTC. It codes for CASSLDQFVYGYTF.